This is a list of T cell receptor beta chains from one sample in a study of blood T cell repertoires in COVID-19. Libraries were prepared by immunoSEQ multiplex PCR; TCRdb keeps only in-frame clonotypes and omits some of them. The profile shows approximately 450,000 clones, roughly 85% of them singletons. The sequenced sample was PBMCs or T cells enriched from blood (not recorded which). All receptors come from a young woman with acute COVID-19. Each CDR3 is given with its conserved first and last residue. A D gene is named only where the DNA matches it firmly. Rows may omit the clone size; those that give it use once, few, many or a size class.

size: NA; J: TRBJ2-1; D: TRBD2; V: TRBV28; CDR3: CASSYLAGAYNEQFF; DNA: TGTGCCAGCAGTTATTTAGCGGGAGCCTACAATGAGCAGTTCTTC
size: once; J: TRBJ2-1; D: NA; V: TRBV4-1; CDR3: CASRPTREPYNEQFF; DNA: TGCGCCAGCAGACCTACCCGGGAGCCCTACAATGAGCAGTTCTTC
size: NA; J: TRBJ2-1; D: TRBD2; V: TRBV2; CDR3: CASSSAGVWNEQFF; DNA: TGTGCCAGCTCCTCAGCGGGAGTGTGGAATGAGCAGTTCTTC
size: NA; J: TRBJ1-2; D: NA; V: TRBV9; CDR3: CASSFGTTPNYGYTF; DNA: TGTGCCAGCAGCTTCGGGACAACCCCCAACTATGGCTACACCTTC
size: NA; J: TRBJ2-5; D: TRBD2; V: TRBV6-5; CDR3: CASRPGLAVQETQYF; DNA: TGTGCCAGCAGGCCGGGACTAGCGGTTCAAGAGACCCAGTACTTC
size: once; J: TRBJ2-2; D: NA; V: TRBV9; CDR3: CASSVLGGPGTGELFF; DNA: TGTGCCAGCAGCGTATTGGGGGGGCCGGGCACCGGGGAGCTGTTTTTT
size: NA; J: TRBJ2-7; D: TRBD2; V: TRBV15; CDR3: CATSKSGGSTYEQYF; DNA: TGTGCCACCAGCAAAAGCGGGGGGTCCACCTACGAGCAGTACTTC
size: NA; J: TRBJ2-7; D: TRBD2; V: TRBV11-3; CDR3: CASSLAGGGNEQYF; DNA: TGTGCCAGCAGCTTAGCGGGAGGGGGGAACGAGCAGTACTTC
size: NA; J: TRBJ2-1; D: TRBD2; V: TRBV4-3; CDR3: CASSQGAGGEQFF; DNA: TGCGCCAGCAGCCAAGGAGCGGGAGGTGAGCAGTTCTTC
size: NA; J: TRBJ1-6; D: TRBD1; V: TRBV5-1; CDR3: CASSLKGQYSPLHF; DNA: TGCGCCAGCAGCTTGAAGGGACAGTATTCACCCCTCCACTTT
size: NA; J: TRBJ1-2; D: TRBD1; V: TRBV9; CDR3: CASSVGTGDGYTF; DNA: TGTGCCAGCAGCGTGGGAACAGGGGACGGCTACACCTTC
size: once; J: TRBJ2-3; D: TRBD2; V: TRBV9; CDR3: CASSSSGKDTQYF; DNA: TGTGCCAGCAGCTCTAGCGGGAAGGATACGCAGTATTTT
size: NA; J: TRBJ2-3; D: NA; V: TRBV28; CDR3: CASSFKVWASDTQYF; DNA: TGTGCCAGCAGTTTTAAGGTCTGGGCTTCGGATACGCAGTATTTT
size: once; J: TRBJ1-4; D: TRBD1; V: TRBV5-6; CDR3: CASSLGWTGNNEKLFF; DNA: TGTGCCAGCAGCTTGGGATGGACAGGGAACAATGAAAAACTGTTTTTT
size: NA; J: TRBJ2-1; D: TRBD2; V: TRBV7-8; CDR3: CASSTPFAGGPNEQFF; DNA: TGTGCCAGCAGCACCCCCTTTGCGGGAGGGCCGAATGAGCAGTTCTTC
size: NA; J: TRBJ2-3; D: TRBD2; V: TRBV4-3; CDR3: CASSPDGLEKDTQYF; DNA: TGCGCCAGCAGCCCCGATGGACTAGAGAAAGATACGCAGTATTTT
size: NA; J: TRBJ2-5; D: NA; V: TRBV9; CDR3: CASSVIGGYQETQYF; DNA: TGTGCCAGCAGCGTTATCGGGGGATACCAAGAGACCCAGTACTTC
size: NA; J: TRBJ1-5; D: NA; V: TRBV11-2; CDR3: CASSLDSGGFQPQHF; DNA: TGTGCCAGCAGCTTAGATTCCGGAGGCTTCCAGCCCCAGCATTTT
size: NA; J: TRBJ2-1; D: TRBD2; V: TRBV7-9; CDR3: CASSLGLAGLHNEQFF; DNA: TGTGCCAGCAGCTTAGGACTAGCGGGGCTCCACAATGAGCAGTTCTTC
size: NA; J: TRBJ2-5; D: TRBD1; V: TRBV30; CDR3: CAWSEGQGFETQYF; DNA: TGTGCCTGGAGCGAGGGACAGGGGTTTGAGACCCAGTACTTC
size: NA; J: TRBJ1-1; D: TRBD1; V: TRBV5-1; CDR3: CASSDRQGNTEAFF; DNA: TGCGCCAGCAGCGACAGACAGGGGAACACTGAAGCTTTCTTT
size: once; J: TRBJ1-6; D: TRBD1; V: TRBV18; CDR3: CASSRQGGNSPLHF; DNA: TGTGCCAGCTCTCGACAGGGAGGTAATTCACCCCTCCACTTT
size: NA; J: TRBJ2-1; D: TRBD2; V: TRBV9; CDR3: CASSVSSGVYNEQFF; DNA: TGTGCCAGCAGCGTATCTAGCGGGGTATACAATGAGCAGTTCTTC
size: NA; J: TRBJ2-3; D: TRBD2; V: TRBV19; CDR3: CASSIVGSGRGNTQYF; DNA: TGTGCCAGTAGTATAGTGGGTAGCGGGAGAGGAAATACGCAGTATTTT
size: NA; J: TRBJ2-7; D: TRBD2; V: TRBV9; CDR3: CASSPGLAGEERQYF; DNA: TGTGCCAGCAGCCCAGGACTAGCGGGAGAGGAGAGGCAGTACTTC
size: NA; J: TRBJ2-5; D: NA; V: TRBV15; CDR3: CATLSSQGRVQYF; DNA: TGTGCCACCCTATCAAGTCAGGGCAGGGTCCAGTACTTC
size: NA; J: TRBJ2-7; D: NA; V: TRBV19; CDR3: CASSIGLGYSYEQYF; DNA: TGTGCCAGTAGTATCGGACTGGGTTACTCCTACGAGCAGTACTTC
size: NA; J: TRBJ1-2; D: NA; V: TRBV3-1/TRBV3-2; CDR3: CASSPNRDGYGYTF; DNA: TGTGCCAGCAGCCCAAACAGGGATGGCTATGGCTACACCTTC
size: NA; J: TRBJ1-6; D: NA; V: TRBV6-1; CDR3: CASSEVRGSPLHF; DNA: TGTGCCAGCAGTGAAGTAAGGGGTTCACCCCTCCACTTT
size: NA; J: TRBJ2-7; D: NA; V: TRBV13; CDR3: CASSLARYEQYF; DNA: TGTGCCAGCAGCTTAGCCCGGTACGAGCAGTACTTC
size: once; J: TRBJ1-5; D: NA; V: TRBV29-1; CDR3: CSVGEGLYSNQPQHF; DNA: TGCAGCGTTGGGGAGGGGCTTTATAGCAATCAGCCCCAGCATTTT
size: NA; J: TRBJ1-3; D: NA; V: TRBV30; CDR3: CAWSRKGGAGNTIYF; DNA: TGTGCCTGGAGTCGTAAGGGGGGGGCAGGAAACACCATATATTTT
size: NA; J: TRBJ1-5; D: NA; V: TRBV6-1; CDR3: CASSDSLSNQPQHF; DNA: TGTGCCAGCAGTGACAGTCTGAGCAATCAGCCCCAGCATTTT